Below are 21 T cell receptor beta chains sequenced from a single sample in a study of regulatory T cells in long-lasting Graves disease. Sample time point: persistent/refractory GD, antithyroid drugs over 5 years with positive TRAb. Generation of the TCR library employed RNA extracted from PBMCs. The authors built TCR beta libraries using iRepertoire HTBI primers and Arm-PCR of CDR3 regions. TCRdb redid the calling of the multiplex PCR reads with MiXCR, one entry per CDR3 protein. The profile shows about 400,000 distinct CDR3 sequences, less than 25% of them singletons. The sequences come from peripheral blood mononuclear cells (PBMCs), collected when the disease was refractory, from a patient treated with antithyroid drugs. These receptors were obtained from a female donor with Graves disease.

This clonotype was detected many times. The CDR3 bases are TGTGCCAGTGGGGACCCCGTTGTGTATACCCAGTACTTC. Translation gives CASGDPVVYTQYF. The chain combines TRBV7-2 with TRBJ2-5; perhaps D is TRBD1 or TRBD2 (5 bases each). From germline, CDR1 is SGHTA and CDR2 FQGNSA. Trimming stripped 9 bases from V and 8 bases from J, with 19 bases between. This CDR3 is built from 13 residues.

This clonotype was observed at least ten times. The chain uses TRBV12-3 or TRBV12-4 and TRBJ2-5, with 8 bases identical to TRBD1. The CDR3 runs to 14 residues. The V segment lost 7 bases and the J segment 5 bases; nucleotides outside the gene matches: 9. CDR3 sequence reads: CASTRGTGRETQYF. As DNA, the CDR3 is TGTGCCAGCACTCGTGGGACAGGCAGGGAGACCCAGTACTTC.

This clonotype has more than one count but fewer than ten. The chain has TRBV18 and TRBJ1-1; no definite D call. Trimming took off 3 bases at V and 0 bases at J, with 8 bases between the two ends. This CDR3 has 14 residues. Germline loops: CDR1 KGHSH, CDR2 LQKENI. In DNA form, the CDR3 reads TGTGCCAGCTCACCGGGGAAAATGAACACTGAAGCTTTCTTT. It translates to CASSPGKMNTEAFF.

The J gene is TRBJ1-1, the V gene TRBV11-1, with D uncertain. Germline V gene data show CDR1 as SGHAT and CDR2 as FQDESV (reference sequence). The CDR3 extends over 15 amino acids. Deletions cut 5 bases from V and 5 bases from J, with 18 bases between. The CDR3, as DNA: TGTGCCAGCAGCCACTGGGGTTACCGGCAGACTGAAGCTTTCTTT. It is translated as CASSHWGYRQTEAFF.

In its sample, this clonotype was seen many times. V and J are TRBV7-2 and TRBJ2-7, with 7 bases matching TRBD2. The V gene's germline CDR1 is SGHTA and CDR2 FQGNSA. J gave up 2 bases and V 0 bases, and 4 bases lay outside the gene matches. This CDR3 has 15 amino acids. CDR3 residues: CASSLALGGPYEQYF. The CDR3, as DNA: TGTGCCAGCAGCTTAGCGCTGGGAGGGCCCTACGAGCAGTACTTC. The entire variable domain, with the rest obtained from reference TRBV7-2 and TRBJ2-7, is as follows: GAGVSQSPSNKVTEKGKDVELRCDPISGHTALYWYRQSLGQGLEFLIYFQGNSAPDKSGLPSDRFSAERTGGSVSTLTIQRTQQEDSAVYLCASSLALGGPYEQYFGPGTRLTVT.

V is TRBV6-5 and J is TRBJ1-1; weak D call: TRBD1 (5 bases). Germline values: CDR1 MNHEY, CDR2 SVGAGI. CDR3 length: 14 residues. Trimming left V 2 bases short and J 4 bases short, with 11 bases between. The CDR3 reads CASSYGAGSTEAFF. CDR3 DNA: TGTGCCAGCAGTTACGGGGCAGGGTCCACTGAAGCTTTCTTT.

Ten or more counts support this clonotype. The chain uses TRBV2 and TRBJ1-5; D might be TRBD1 (5 bases). This CDR3 spans 17 amino acids. With 7 bases removed from V and 0 bases from J, the gap between germline ends came to 19 bases. Germline V gene sequence: CDR1 SNHLY, CDR2 FYNNEI. The CDR3: CASKATFGGDSNQPQHF. The CDR3 nucleotides are TGTGCCAGCAAGGCCACCTTTGGGGGGGATAGCAATCAGCCCCAGCATTTT.

The sample holds many counts of this clonotype. The rearrangement uses TRBV29-1 and TRBJ1-2; 8 positions agree with TRBD1. Germline values: CDR1 SQVTM, CDR2 ANQGSEA. CDR3 length equals 13 residues. The V segment lost 5 bases and the J segment 3 bases; nucleotides outside the gene matches: 5. CDR3 coding DNA: TGCAGCGTTTGGACAGGGTTTGACTATGGCTACACCTTC. Residues: CSVWTGFDYGYTF.

This clonotype was detected many times. V usage is TRBV28 and J usage is TRBJ1-2; 7 nucleotides agree with TRBD1. Germline trimming cut 5 bases from V and 7 bases from J; bases unmatched to any gene: 13. The CDR3 runs to 15 residues. Germline assignment: CDR1 MDHEN and CDR2 SYDVKM. CDR3 DNA sequence: TGTGCCAGCAGTCCAAGACAGGGCAAACTGGGTGGCTACACCTTC. Translation gives CASSPRQGKLGGYTF.

This clonotype was observed many times. The chain couples TRBV12-3 or TRBV12-4 to TRBJ2-5, with a weak D call TRBD2 (6 bases). Between the trimmed V and J ends, which lost 3 bases and 1 base, there was a span of 12 bases. There are 15 residues in the CDR3. The CDR3 DNA reads TGTGCCAGCAGTTTTGTTATCGGGGGCCAAGAGACCCAGTACTTC. Translation gives CASSFVIGGQETQYF.

A word on this clonotype: The junction differs from germline at one of its ends, possibly a read error. The chain recombines TRBV19 with TRBJ2-2, with a tentative D call TRBD2 (5 bases). The CDR3 extends over 14 amino acids. Germline CDR1 LNHDA, CDR2 SQIVND (reference sequence). This CDR3 reads CASSQLQNTGELFF. DNA of the CDR3: TGTGCCAGTAGTCAGCTCCAGAACACCGGGGAGCTGTTTTTC.

This clonotype was seen only a few times. This chain uses TRBV2 with TRBJ2-2; possibly TRBD2 for D (5 bases). Germline V CDR1 and CDR2: SNHLY, FYNNEI. The CDR3 extends over 13 amino acids. Trimming pared 6 bases from V and 4 bases from J, leaving 9 bases between. CDR3 amino acids: CASRRESTGELFF. The CDR3 DNA follows: TGTGCCAGCAGGAGGGAAAGCACCGGGGAGCTGTTTTTT.

The chain carries TRBV6-1 and TRBJ2-5; D unclear. V shed 5 bases and J shed 4 bases, with 8 bases lying between them. Per the germline V gene, CDR1 is MNHNS and CDR2 is SASEGT. The CDR3 spans 12 residues. The DNA for the CDR3 is TGTGCCAGCAGTCCGTGCCGAGAGACCCAGTACTTC. This sequence encodes CASSPCRETQYF.

This clonotype was recorded at least ten times. The gene calls are TRBV5-6 and TRBJ1-5; possible D gene TRBD1, 5 bases. V lost 3 bases to trimming and J lost 1 base, with 11 bases between them. The CDR3 loop spans 15 amino acids. CDR1 is SGHDT and CDR2 is YYEEEE in the germline V gene. The chain's CDR3 is CASSSKGRSNQPQHF. Written as DNA, the CDR3 is TGTGCCAGCAGCTCCAAGGGACGGAGCAATCAGCCCCAGCATTTT.

This clonotype was seen more than once but under ten times. The gene calls are TRBV9 and TRBJ2-6, with D perhaps matching TRBD2 (7 bases). In germline, CDR1 is SGDLS, CDR2 YYNGEE. Deletions cut 7 bases from V and 4 bases from J, with 15 bases between. This CDR3 comprises 15 residues. The CDR3 reads CASDAGAWGANVLTF. Written as DNA, the CDR3 is TGTGCCAGCGATGCGGGGGCGTGGGGGGCCAACGTCCTGACTTTC.

Ten or more counts support this clonotype. The chain uses TRBV19 and TRBJ1-1, with a possible D match to TRBD1 (6 bases). Trimming left V 3 bases short and J 3 bases short, with 14 bases between. There are 15 residues in the CDR3. From germline, CDR1 is LNHDA and CDR2 SQIVND (reference sequence). CDR3 nucleotides: TGTGCCAGTAGTATGTATGGACAGACATACACTGAAGCTTTCTTT. This encodes CASSMYGQTYTEAFF.

This chain connects TRBV29-1 to TRBJ2-1, with 7 bases lining up with TRBD2. CDR1 and CDR2 (germline): SQVTM, ANQGSEA. The CDR3 contains 14 residues. Losses at the gene ends were 7 bases for V and 6 bases for J; bases not matched to a gene: 12. CDR3: CSAASGGIANEQFF. The CDR3 DNA follows: TGCAGCGCAGCGTCGGGGGGAATTGCCAATGAGCAGTTCTTC.

The rearrangement uses TRBV12-5 and TRBJ2-7; D might be TRBD1 or TRBD2, each matching 5 bases. Between the trimmed V and J ends, which lost 1 base and 3 bases, there was a span of 7 bases. The CDR3 totals 13 residues. The germline V gene encodes CDR1 LGHNT and CDR2 FRNRAP. The CDR3 nucleotides are TGTGCTAGTGGTTTGGCAGGGAGCTACGAGCAGTACTTC. It yields the protein CASGLAGSYEQYF.

A few counts support this clonotype. The chain combines TRBV19 with TRBJ1-1; TRBD1 might be the D (6 bases). Trimming left V 7 bases short and J 5 bases short, with 17 bases between. Germline loops: CDR1 LNHDA, CDR2 SQIVND (reference sequence). The CDR3 sequence is 14 residues long. CDR3 DNA: TGTGCCAGTACCCCCGGGGGCAGGCGGACTGAAGCTTTCTTT. Protein product: CASTPGGRRTEAFF.

This clonotype came up many times. CDR3 nucleotides: TGTGCCAGCAGACGTGGACAGGGGCTTCCTAACTATGGCTACACCTTC. It yields the protein CASRRGQGLPNYGYTF. V and J are TRBV28 and TRBJ1-2; TRBD1 agrees at 9 bases. Germline trimming cut 6 bases from V and 0 bases from J; bases unmatched to any gene: 8. CDR1 is MDHEN, CDR2 SYDVKM, per germline. The CDR3 runs 16 residues.

Many counts were recorded for this clonotype. V is TRBV15 and J is TRBJ2-7; D possibly matches TRBD1 or TRBD2 (5 bases each). The germline CDR1 and CDR2 sequences are LNHNV and YYDKDF (reference sequence). The V end lost 3 bases, the J end lost 2 bases, and 14 bases lay between the germline ends. This CDR3 has 15 residues. CDR3 residues: CATSSDRDRTYEQYF. CDR3 coding DNA: TGTGCCACCAGCAGTGACCGGGACCGAACCTACGAGCAGTACTTC.